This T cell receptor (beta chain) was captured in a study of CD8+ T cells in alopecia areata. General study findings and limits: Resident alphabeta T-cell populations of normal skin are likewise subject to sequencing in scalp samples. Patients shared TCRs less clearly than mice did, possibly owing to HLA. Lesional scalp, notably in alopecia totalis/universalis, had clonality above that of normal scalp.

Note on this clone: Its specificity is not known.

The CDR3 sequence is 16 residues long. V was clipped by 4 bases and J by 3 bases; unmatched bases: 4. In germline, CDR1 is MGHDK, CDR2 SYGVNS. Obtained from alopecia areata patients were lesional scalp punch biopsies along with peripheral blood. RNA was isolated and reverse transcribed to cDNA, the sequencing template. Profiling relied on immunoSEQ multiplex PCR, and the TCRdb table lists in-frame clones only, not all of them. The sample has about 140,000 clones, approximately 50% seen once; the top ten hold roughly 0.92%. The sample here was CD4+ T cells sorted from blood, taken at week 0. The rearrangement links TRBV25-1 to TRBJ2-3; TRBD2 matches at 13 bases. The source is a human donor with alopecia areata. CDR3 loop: CASSATSGRLTDTQYF. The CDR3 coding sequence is TGTGCCAGCAGTGCGACTAGCGGGAGGTTGACAGATACGCAGTATTTT.